This is a list of T cell receptor beta chains from one sample in a study of identical twins. TCRdb re-derived calls from the 5' RACE reads in MiXCR, one entry per CDR3 protein. The data contain 470,000 or so distinct CDR3 sequences, roughly 26% of them singletons. These data were also filed under a second study, of T cells expressing NK-cell markers.

The sample comprised CD4+ T cells sorted from blood. These TCRs come from a woman aged 18-29 years in good health. CDR3s include the opening cysteine and the closing phenylalanine or tryptophan. D genes are given only for firm matches. Clone size, where shown, is once, few, many, or a class for clones that have expanded.

-	TRBV29-1	-	TRBJ1-2	TGCAGCGGCGGGGGGGGTTTAAGCTACACCTTC	CSGGGGLSYTF
-	TRBV29-1	-	TRBJ1-1	TGCAGCACGGGGGGCAGTCTGAACACTGAAGCTTTCTTT	CSTGGSLNTEAFF
-	TRBV7-6	-	TRBJ2-7	TGTGCCAGCAGCTTAGAACGGGGGAACGAGCAGTACTTC	CASSLERGNEQYF
-	TRBV7-2	few	TRBJ2-2	TGTGCCAGCAGCTTATCATACACGAAGATTGGGGAGCTGTTTTTT	CASSLSYTKIGELFF
TRBD2	TRBV5-1	-	TRBJ2-5	TGCGCCAGCAGCTTGGGGCTAGCGGATGGAGCAGAGACCCAGTACTTC	CASSLGLADGAETQYF
-	TRBV5-5	few	TRBJ2-5	TGTGCCAGCAGTTTGGCACCCCTATCCCCAGAGACCCAGTACTTC	CASSLAPLSPETQYF
-	TRBV18	-	TRBJ2-7	TGTGCCAGCTCGCCAAAGGACTACGAGCAGTACTTC	CASSPKDYEQYF
TRBD2	TRBV25-1	few	TRBJ2-3	TGTGCCAGCAGTCCACGAGCGGGGAAAGATACGCAGTATTTT	CASSPRAGKDTQYF
-	TRBV4-2	few	TRBJ1-5	TGTGCCAGCAGCCATCAACGTGGGGATCAGCCCCAGCATTTT	CASSHQRGDQPQHF
-	TRBV10-3	-	TRBJ2-3	TGTGCCATCAGTGAGTCTTTGACTAGCACAGATACGCAGTATTTT	CAISESLTSTDTQYF
-	TRBV12-3/TRBV12-4	few	TRBJ2-7	TGTGCCAGCAGTTTCGGGGACGAGCAGTACTTC	CASSFGDEQYF
-	TRBV27	-	TRBJ2-2	TGTGCCAGCAGAAATAGCGGTTCGGTTAGCGCCGGGGAGCTGTTTTTT	CASRNSGSVSAGELFF
TRBD2	TRBV20-1	few	TRBJ2-7	TGCAGTGTAAGCGGGGGGACCTACGAGCAGTACTTC	CSVSGGTYEQYF
-	TRBV7-2	few	TRBJ2-1	TGTGCCAGCAGCTCTACTACGAAAAATGAGCAGTTCTTC	CASSSTTKNEQFF
TRBD2	TRBV4-2	-	TRBJ2-3	TGTGCCAGCAGCCAATTGATAGCGGGGGGGCCCACAGATACGCAGTATTTT	CASSQLIAGGPTDTQYF
-	TRBV12-3/TRBV12-4	-	TRBJ1-1	TGTGCCAGCAGCTATAGAGTTGAAGCTTTCTTT	CASSYRVEAFF
-	TRBV15	-	TRBJ2-5	TGTGCCACCAGCAGAGACGCACCCTATAACCTGTACTTC	CATSRDAPYNLYF
TRBD2	TRBV29-1	few	TRBJ2-1	TGCAGCGTTGAAGATCCCGCGGGGGGTTCCTACAATGAGCAGTTCTTC	CSVEDPAGGSYNEQFF
TRBD2	TRBV5-5	-	TRBJ2-1	TGTGCCAGCAGCACGGGACTAGCGGGGTACAATGAGCAGTTCTTC	CASSTGLAGYNEQFF
TRBD2	TRBV20-1	-	TRBJ2-2	TGCAGTGCTACAGACGCGGGAGCCGGGGAGCTGTTTTTT	CSATDAGAGELFF